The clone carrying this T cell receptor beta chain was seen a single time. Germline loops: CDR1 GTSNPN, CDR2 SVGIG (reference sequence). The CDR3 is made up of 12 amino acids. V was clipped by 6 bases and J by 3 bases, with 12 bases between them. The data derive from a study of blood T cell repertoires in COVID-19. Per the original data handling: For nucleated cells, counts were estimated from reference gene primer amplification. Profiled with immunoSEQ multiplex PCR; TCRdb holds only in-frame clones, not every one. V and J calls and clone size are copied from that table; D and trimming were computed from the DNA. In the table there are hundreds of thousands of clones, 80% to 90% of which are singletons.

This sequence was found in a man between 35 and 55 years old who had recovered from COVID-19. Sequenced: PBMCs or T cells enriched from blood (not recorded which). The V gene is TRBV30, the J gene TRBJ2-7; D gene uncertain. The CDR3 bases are TGTGCCTGCAAGAGTCCCCTCTACGAGCAGTACTTC. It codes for CACKSPLYEQYF. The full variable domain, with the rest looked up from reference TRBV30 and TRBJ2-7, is SQTIHQWPATLVQPVGSPLSLECTVEGTSNPNLYWYRQAAGRGLQLLFYSVGIGQISSEVPQNLSASRPQDRQFILSSKKLLLSDSGFYLCACKSPLYEQYFGPGTRLTVT.